This T cell receptor beta chain was captured by sequencing in a study of blood T cell repertoires in COVID-19. Study-level information: T cells, B-cell-depleted T cells, or PBMCs provided the cDNA or gDNA that served as material.

This CDR3 comprises 14 residues. CDR1 SGHNT and CDR2 YYREEE come from the germline V gene (reference sequence). Trimming pared 2 bases from V and 2 bases from J, leaving 10 bases between. Cohort allocation depended upon clinical history that participants reported. Authors' processing steps: Quantification of nucleated cells was approximated via reference gene primer amplification. Clones were sequenced by immunoSEQ multiplex PCR, and TCRdb holds only the in-frame ones, with some missing. Clone size and the V and J calls come from that table; the DNA yielded D and trimming. Seen here are a few hundred thousand clones, approximately 89% observed once, and the top ten hold around 3.2%.

The sample comprised PBMCs or T cells enriched from blood (not recorded which). The sequence derives from a woman in her 40s who had been exposed to COVID-19. The V call is TRBV5-4, the J call TRBJ1-2; D uncertain. Here the CDR3 reads CASSFSGVNYGYTF. The CDR3 nucleotides read TGTGCCAGCAGCTTCTCGGGAGTCAACTATGGCTACACCTTC.